This T cell receptor (beta chain) was observed in a study of CD8 T cells in Susac syndrome. As for the study in general: When blood was drawn, patients with Susac syndrome were on intravenous immunoglobulin alone, on corticosteroids, or therapy-naive. General study points: In Susac syndrome, the CD4+ T cell repertoires did not show clonal expansion.

Random hexamers were used to reverse transcribe an amount of 0.5 to 1 ug RNA. Across 54 Vbeta and 13 Jbeta, TCR beta CDR3 was amplified with immunoSEQ multiplex PCR. TCRdb ran MiXCR on the immunoSEQ multiplex PCR reads and lists one entry per CDR3 protein. The sample lists about 200,000 distinct CDR3 sequences; roughly nine tenths were seen once. As concerns this clonotype: Its target is unknown.

Blood CD8+ and CD4+ T cells underwent high-throughput TCR beta sequencing. V was pared by 1 base and J by 7 bases, with 16 bases between. Germline V gene sequence: CDR1 SGHTA, CDR2 FQGNSA. The CDR3 spans 15 residues. J is TRBJ2-5 and V is TRBV7-2, with TRBD2 as a possible D gene (5 bases). This sequence originates from a human donor with Susac syndrome. Input material: CD4+ T cells from PBMCs. CDR3 DNA: TGTGCCAGCAGCTTAGGTCTCGGCGGGTATACGACCCAGTACTTC. Translation: CASSLGLGGYTTQYF.